This T cell receptor beta chain was found in a study of T cells in Graves' hyperthyroidism and ophthalmopathy. Between the trimmed V and J ends, which lost 0 bases and 6 bases, there was a span of 13 bases. The CDR3 is made up of 14 amino acids. Germline V CDR1 and CDR2: SGHRS, YFSETQ. Regions amplified from RNA transcripts were the TCR beta CDR3 regions. The HTBI primer set drove a first-round RT-PCR of the TCR CDR3. TCRdb processed the multiplex PCR reads anew with MiXCR; each CDR3 protein has one entry. The sample holds around 660,000 distinct CDR3 sequences, over 40% seen once. Study-wide points: The model forecast ophthalmopathy, anticipating it by a median roughly 6.5 months before onset.

Details on this clonotype: Its antigen remains unknown.

The sequence was collected from an adult man with Graves' disease, either hyperthyroidism or ophthalmopathy (not recorded which). The chain has TRBV5-1 and TRBJ2-7, with D uncertain. The specimen was peripheral blood or thyroid tissue (not recorded which). This CDR3 reads CASSLGVGISEQYF. CDR3 nucleotide sequence: TGCGCCAGCAGCTTGGGTGTGGGGATTAGCGAGCAGTACTTC.